The T cell receptor beta chain under discussion was sequenced for a study of metastatic and nonmetastatic thyroid tumors. From the PCR reads, TCRdb re-called clones with MiXCR. This table has 15,000 to 17,000 clones, over 20% appearing once. This clone appeared a few times. Deletions cut 5 bases from V and 3 bases from J, with 17 bases between. The CDR3 extends over 15 amino acids. Until they underwent thyroid surgery, no patient had received any treatment. This TCR came from a female donor with papillary thyroid cancer or a benign thyroid nodule (not recorded which). Some clones in this sample may be carry-over from other donors' samples. The sequenced sample consisted of tumor tissue. The chain combines TRBV12-3 or TRBV12-4 with TRBJ2-7; a possible D gene is TRBD1 (6 bases). This CDR3 is CASSHRTELLYEQYF. The CDR3 DNA sequence: TGTGCCAGCAGTCACAGGACAGAACTTCTCTACGAGCAGTACTTC.